What follows is one T cell receptor (beta chain) and its context. This clone may be a read error of a much larger clone one base away. The data belong to a study of kidney transplant recipient with SARS-CoV-2 infection. TCRdb ran MiXCR on the reads and lists one entry per CDR3 protein. The data contain roughly 250,000 distinct CDR3 sequences, 29% of them singletons. The CDR3 covers 17 residues. Germline V gene data show CDR1 as SEHNR and CDR2 as FQNEAQ (reference sequence). The receptor's source is a male patient between 25 and 40 years old who had COVID-19 and was a kidney transplant recipient. The T cells may come from the graft donor. Sequencing was performed on a blood sample, taken at baseline and on day 111 from a kidney transplant recipient. The chain couples TRBV7-9 to TRBJ2-1; possibly TRBD2 for D (6 bases). The CDR3: CASGLAGLRDIFNEQFF. Here the CDR3 DNA reads TGTGCCAGCGGCTTAGCTGGATTGCGGGATATCTTCAATGAGCAGTTCTTC.